This TCR beta chain stems from a study of patients and donors after allogeneic stem cell transplantation. One entry per CDR3 protein results from TCRdb running MiXCR on the RT-PCR reads. The sample has approximately 170,000 distinct CDR3 sequences, approximately 24% seen once; the top ten hold 20% to 30%. V gave up 0 bases and J gave up 6 bases; unmatched junction bases: 2. Germline CDR1 SGHDT, CDR2 YYEEEE. CDR3 length equals 14 residues. This clonotype was seen more than once but under ten times. Sequencing used blood, either unsorted or a sorted T cell fraction (not recorded which). This TCR came from a human donor who was either an allogeneic HSCT recipient or a stem cell or donor lymphocyte infusion donor (not recorded which). It is not recorded whose cells these are; they may come from a transplant donor. The chain joins TRBV5-6 to TRBJ2-1; 8 bases line up with TRBD2. The CDR3 loop is CASSLVGTSNEQFF. CDR3 DNA sequence: TGTGCCAGCAGCTTGGTTGGGACTAGCAATGAGCAGTTCTTC.